This TCR beta chain was documented in a study of T cells in Graves' hyperthyroidism and ophthalmopathy. About the study: Before treatment of any kind, peripheral blood was taken at initial diagnosis. Overall study results and limits: The blood repertoire included most of the expanded thyroid clonotypes above 0.001. Ophthalmopathy and stable hyperthyroidism were separated by a 13 V-J model.

This clonotype was seen repeatedly, ten times or more. The antigen remains undetermined. The hyperthyroidism patients had all been newly diagnosed, and their disease duration was under 2 months. Their ages ranged from 18 to 65 years. Amplification targeted TCR beta CDR3 regions from RNA transcripts. The HTBI primer set served for first-round RT-PCR of the TCR CDR3. Using its own MiXCR run on the multiplex PCR reads, TCRdb lists one record per CDR3 protein. The sample includes about 560,000 distinct CDR3 sequences, roughly a sixth of them seen just once. The CDR3 is 14 residues long. Germline lookup yields CDR1 LGHDT and CDR2 YNNKEL (reference sequence). The ends were cut back, 1 base at V and 2 bases at J, with 5 bases in the middle.

The sample consisted of blood. The chain links TRBV3-1 to TRBJ2-2; no clear D. The clonotype originates from a woman aged 18-35 years with Graves' hyperthyroidism. CDR3 loop: CASSQGLNTGELFF. CDR3 coding DNA: TGTGCCAGCAGCCAAGGCTTAAACACCGGGGAGCTGTTTTTT. The full variable domain, completed using reference TRBV3-1 and TRBJ2-2, is DTAVSQTPKYLVTQMGNDKSIKCEQNLGHDTMYWYKQDSKKFLKIMFSYNNKELIINETVPNRFSPKSPDKAHLNLHINSLELGDSAVYFCASSQGLNTGELFFGEGSRLTVL.